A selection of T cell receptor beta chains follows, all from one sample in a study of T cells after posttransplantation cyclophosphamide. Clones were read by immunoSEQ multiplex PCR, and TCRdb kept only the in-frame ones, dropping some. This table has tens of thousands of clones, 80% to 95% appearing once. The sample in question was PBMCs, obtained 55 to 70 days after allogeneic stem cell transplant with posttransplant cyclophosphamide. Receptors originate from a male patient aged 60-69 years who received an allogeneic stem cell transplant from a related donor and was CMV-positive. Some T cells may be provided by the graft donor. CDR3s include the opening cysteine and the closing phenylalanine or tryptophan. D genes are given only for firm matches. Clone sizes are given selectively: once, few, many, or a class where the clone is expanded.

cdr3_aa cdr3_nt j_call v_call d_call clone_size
CASSLGTPSRGYTF TGTGCCAGCAGCCTCGGGACACCCAGCCGGGGCTACACCTTC TRBJ1-2 TRBV5-4 . .
CASTTGTGSYEQYF TGTGCCAGCACTACCGGGACAGGGTCATACGAGCAGTACTTC TRBJ2-7 TRBV9 TRBD1 .
CASSLEAGQESSGNTIYF TGTGCCAGCAGCTTAGAAGCGGGACAGGAGTCCTCTGGAAACACCATATATTTT TRBJ1-3 TRBV7-6 TRBD1 once
CASSRPGTSGTIHDTQYF TGTGCCAGCAGCCGTCCCGGGACTAGCGGGACCATCCACGATACGCAGTATTTT TRBJ2-3 TRBV11-2 TRBD2 .
CASMSSGETQYF TGTGCCAGCATGAGCTCGGGAGAGACCCAGTACTTC TRBJ2-5 TRBV9 . .
CASLAGGDSRSYNEQFF TGTGCCTCGTTAGCGGGGGGGGATTCAAGGTCCTACAATGAGCAGTTCTTC TRBJ2-1 TRBV19 TRBD2 .
CASSLVGIEADTQYF TGCGCCAGCAGCTTGGTTGGAATTGAGGCAGATACGCAGTATTTT TRBJ2-3 TRBV5-1 . .
CASSSEYTIYF TGCGCCAGCAGTAGCGAATACACCATATATTTT TRBJ1-3 TRBV23-1 . .
CASSILAGSEQFF TGTGCCAGTAGTATACTAGCGGGGAGTGAGCAGTTCTTC TRBJ2-1 TRBV19 TRBD2 .
CTSSQSPSGTMVTDTGELFF TGCACCAGCAGCCAGTCCCCCTCCGGGACAATGGTGACGGACACCGGGGAGCTGTTTTTT TRBJ2-2 TRBV1 . .
CAWKEDSGNSPLHF TGTGCCTGGAAGGAAGACAGTGGAAATTCACCCCTCCACTTT TRBJ1-6 TRBV30 . .
CASSSTSGGSRETQYF TGTGCCAGCAGTTCGACTAGCGGGGGGTCTCGGGAGACCCAGTACTTC TRBJ2-5 TRBV27 TRBD2 .
CASSESQGEDQPQHF TGCGCCAGCAGTGAGTCGCAGGGGGAGGATCAGCCCCAGCATTTT TRBJ1-5 TRBV10-2 TRBD1 .
CASSLRGGPNNEQFF TGTGCCAGCAGCTTGCGGGGGGGGCCTAACAATGAGCAGTTCTTC TRBJ2-1 TRBV11-3 TRBD2 once
CASSLEPHKETQYF TGCGCCAGCAGCTTGGAGCCCCATAAAGAGACCCAGTACTTC TRBJ2-5 TRBV5-1 . .
CASSLVPGIMNTEAFF TGTGCCAGCAGTTTAGTCCCAGGGATAATGAACACTGAAGCTTTCTTT TRBJ1-1 TRBV27 . .
CASSEAPEGTEAFF TGTGCCAGCAGTGAAGCGCCGGAGGGCACTGAAGCTTTCTTT TRBJ1-1 TRBV6-1 . few
CASSLLAGGEQFF TGTGCCAGCAGCTTACTAGCGGGGGGCGAGCAGTTCTTC TRBJ2-1 TRBV7-9 TRBD2 once
CASSEGENTEAFF TGTGCCAGCAGTGAAGGGGAGAACACTGAAGCTTTCTTT TRBJ1-1 TRBV6-5 . .
CASTLGAFTEAFF TGTGCCAGCACATTGGGGGCGTTCACTGAAGCTTTCTTT TRBJ1-1 TRBV6-1 . .
CASSQGTTAGVIYNEQFF TGCGCCAGCAGCCAAGGAACAACAGCGGGGGTGATTTACAATGAGCAGTTCTTC TRBJ2-1 TRBV4-1 TRBD2 .
CASSTGDSMVKLFF TGTGCCAGCAGCACGGGGGACAGTATGGTAAAACTGTTTTTT TRBJ1-4 TRBV5-4 TRBD1 .
CASSLRLAANTGELFF TGCGCCAGCAGCTTGAGACTAGCAGCGAACACCGGGGAGCTGTTTTTT TRBJ2-2 TRBV5-1 TRBD2 .
CASSYSTSTDTQYF TGTGCCAGCAGTTACTCGACTAGCACAGATACGCAGTATTTT TRBJ2-3 TRBV6-6 . once
CATAQQGVNEKLFF TGTGCCACCGCACAACAGGGGGTGAATGAAAAACTGTTTTTT TRBJ1-4 TRBV6-1 TRBD1 .
CASSLDREGTEAFF TGCGCCAGCAGCTTGGACAGGGAGGGGACTGAAGCTTTCTTT TRBJ1-1 TRBV5-1 . once
CASSEDNNSPLHF TGTGCCAGCAGTGAGGACAATAATTCACCCCTCCACTTT TRBJ1-6 TRBV6-4 . medium-sized
CASSLGGTSGDNEQFF TGCGCCAGCAGCTTGGGGGGGACTAGCGGAGACAATGAGCAGTTCTTC TRBJ2-1 TRBV5-1 TRBD2 .
CAIKGQFNGELFF TGTGCCATCAAGGGACAATTTAACGGGGAGCTGTTTTTT TRBJ2-2 TRBV10-3 . .
CASSLGSGNQPQHF TGTGCCAGCAGCTTGGGTAGCGGGAATCAGCCCCAGCATTTT TRBJ1-5 TRBV5-8 . .
CASSLVTGMNTEAFF TGCGCCAGCAGCTTGGTAACAGGGATGAACACTGAAGCTTTCTTT TRBJ1-1 TRBV5-1 . .
CATSPQRTMLQETQYF TGTGCCACCAGCCCACAAAGGACAATGCTCCAAGAGACCCAGTACTTC TRBJ2-5 TRBV15 . .
CATMTADRGDNEQFF TGTGCCACGATGACAGCAGACAGGGGTGACAATGAGCAGTTCTTC TRBJ2-1 TRBV10-3 TRBD1 few
CASSPRGGGAEGTQYF TGTGCCAGCTCACCACGAGGCGGGGGGGCCGAAGGTACGCAGTATTTT TRBJ2-3 TRBV18 TRBD2 .
CASISGGSPSNEQFF TGTGCCAGCATTAGCGGGGGGTCACCCTCCAATGAGCAGTTCTTC TRBJ2-1 TRBV7-9 TRBD2 .
CASTPWGHPNQPQHF TGTGCCAGTACCCCCTGGGGACACCCCAATCAGCCCCAGCATTTT TRBJ1-5 TRBV19 . .
CASSLEIENQYF TGCGCCAGCAGCTTGGAGATAGAGAATCAGTACTTC TRBJ2-7 TRBV5-1 . .
CASSPDSGSNQPQHF TGTGCCAGCAGCCCAGATTCAGGGAGCAATCAGCCCCAGCATTTT TRBJ1-5 TRBV6-5 . .
CASSYARGGNVYEQYF TGTGCCAGCAGTTACGCGCGGGGGGGCAATGTCTACGAGCAGTACTTC TRBJ2-7 TRBV6-5 TRBD2 .
CASSYSRGWQAFF TGTGCCAGCAGTTACTCGCGGGGCTGGCAAGCTTTCTTT TRBJ1-1 TRBV6-5 . .
CASSPDRAGTDTQYF TGTGCCAGCAGCCCGGACAGGGCAGGCACAGATACGCAGTATTTT TRBJ2-3 TRBV5-4 TRBD1 few